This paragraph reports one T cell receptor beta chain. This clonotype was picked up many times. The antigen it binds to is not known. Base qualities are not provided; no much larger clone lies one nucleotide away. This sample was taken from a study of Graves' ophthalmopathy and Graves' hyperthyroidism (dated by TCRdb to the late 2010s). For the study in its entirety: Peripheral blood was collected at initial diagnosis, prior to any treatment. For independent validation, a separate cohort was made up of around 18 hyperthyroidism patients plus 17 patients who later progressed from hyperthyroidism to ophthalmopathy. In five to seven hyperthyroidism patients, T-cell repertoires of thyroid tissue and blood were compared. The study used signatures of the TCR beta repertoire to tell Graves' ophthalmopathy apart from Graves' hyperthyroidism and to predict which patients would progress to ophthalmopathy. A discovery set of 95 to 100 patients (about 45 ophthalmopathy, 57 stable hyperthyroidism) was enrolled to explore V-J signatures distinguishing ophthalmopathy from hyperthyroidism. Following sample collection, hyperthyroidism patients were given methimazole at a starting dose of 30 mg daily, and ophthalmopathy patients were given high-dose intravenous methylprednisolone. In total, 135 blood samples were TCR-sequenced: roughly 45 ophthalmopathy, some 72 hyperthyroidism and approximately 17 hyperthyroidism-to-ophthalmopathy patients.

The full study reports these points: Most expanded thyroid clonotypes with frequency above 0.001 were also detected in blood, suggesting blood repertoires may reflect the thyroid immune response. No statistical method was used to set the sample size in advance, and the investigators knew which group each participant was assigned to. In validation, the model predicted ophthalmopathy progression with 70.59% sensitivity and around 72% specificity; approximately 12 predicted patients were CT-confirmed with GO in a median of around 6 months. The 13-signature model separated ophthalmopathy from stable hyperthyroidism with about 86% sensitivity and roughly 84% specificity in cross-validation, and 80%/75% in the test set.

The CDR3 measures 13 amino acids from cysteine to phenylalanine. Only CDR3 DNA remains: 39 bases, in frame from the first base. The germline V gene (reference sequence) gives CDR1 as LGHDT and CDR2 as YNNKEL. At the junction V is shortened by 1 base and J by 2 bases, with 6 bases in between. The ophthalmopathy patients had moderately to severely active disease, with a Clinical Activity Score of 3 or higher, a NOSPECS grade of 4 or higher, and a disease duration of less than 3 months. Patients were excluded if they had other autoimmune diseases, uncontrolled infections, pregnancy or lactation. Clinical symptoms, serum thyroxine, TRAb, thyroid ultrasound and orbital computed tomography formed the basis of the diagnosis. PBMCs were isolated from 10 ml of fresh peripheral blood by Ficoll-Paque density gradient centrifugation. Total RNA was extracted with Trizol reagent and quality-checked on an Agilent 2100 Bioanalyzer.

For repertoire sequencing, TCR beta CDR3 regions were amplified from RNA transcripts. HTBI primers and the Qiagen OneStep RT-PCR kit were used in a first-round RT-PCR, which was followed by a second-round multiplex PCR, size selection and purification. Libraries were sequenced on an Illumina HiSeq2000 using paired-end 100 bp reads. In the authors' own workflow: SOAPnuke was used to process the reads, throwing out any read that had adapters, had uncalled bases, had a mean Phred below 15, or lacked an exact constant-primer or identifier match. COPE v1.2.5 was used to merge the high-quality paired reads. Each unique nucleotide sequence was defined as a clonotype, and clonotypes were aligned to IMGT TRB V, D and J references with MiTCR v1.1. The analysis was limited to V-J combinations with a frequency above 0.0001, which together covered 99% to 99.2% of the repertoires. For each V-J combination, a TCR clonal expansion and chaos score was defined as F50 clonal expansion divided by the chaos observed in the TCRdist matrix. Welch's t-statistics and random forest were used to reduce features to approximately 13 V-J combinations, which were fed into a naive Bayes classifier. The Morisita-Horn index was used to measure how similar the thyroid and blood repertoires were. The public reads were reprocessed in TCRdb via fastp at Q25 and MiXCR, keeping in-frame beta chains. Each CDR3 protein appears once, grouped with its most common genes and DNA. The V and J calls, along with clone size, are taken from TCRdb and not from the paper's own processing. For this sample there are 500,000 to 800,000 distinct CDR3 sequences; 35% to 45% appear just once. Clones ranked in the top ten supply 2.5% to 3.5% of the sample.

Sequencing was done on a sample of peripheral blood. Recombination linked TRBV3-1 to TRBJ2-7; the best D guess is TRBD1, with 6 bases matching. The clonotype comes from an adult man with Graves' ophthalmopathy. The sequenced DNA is TGTGCCAGCAGCCAAGGACAGGCCTACGAGCAGTACTTC. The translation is CASSQGQAYEQYF.